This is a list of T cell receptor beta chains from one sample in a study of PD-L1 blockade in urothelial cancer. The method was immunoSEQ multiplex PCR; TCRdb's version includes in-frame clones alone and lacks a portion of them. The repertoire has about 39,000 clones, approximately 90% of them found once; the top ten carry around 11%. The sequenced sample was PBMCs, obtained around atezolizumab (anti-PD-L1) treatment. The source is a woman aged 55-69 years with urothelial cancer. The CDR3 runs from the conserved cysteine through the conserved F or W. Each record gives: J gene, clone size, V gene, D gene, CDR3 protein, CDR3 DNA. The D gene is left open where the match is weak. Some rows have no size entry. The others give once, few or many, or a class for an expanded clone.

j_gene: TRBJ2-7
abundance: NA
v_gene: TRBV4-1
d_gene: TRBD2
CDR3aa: CASSHLIAGSSYEQYF
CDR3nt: TGCGCCAGCAGCCACCTCATAGCGGGCTCCTCCTACGAGCAGTACTTC

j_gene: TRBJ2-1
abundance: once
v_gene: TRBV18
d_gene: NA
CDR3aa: CASSPRDNEQFF
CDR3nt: TGTGCCAGCTCACCGCGTGACAATGAGCAGTTCTTC

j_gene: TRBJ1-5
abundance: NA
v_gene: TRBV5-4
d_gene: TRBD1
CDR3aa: CASSLWSGTGDQPQHF
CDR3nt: TGTGCCAGCAGCTTGTGGAGCGGGACAGGGGATCAGCCCCAGCATTTT

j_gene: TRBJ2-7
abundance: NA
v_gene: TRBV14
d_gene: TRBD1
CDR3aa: CASSQGDRGLSYEQYF
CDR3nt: TGTGCCAGCAGCCAAGGGGACAGGGGGCTCTCCTACGAGCAGTACTTC

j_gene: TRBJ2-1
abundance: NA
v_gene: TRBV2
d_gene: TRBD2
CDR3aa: CASSVSGRAYNEQFF
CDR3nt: TGTGCCAGCAGCGTTAGCGGGAGGGCCTACAATGAGCAGTTCTTC

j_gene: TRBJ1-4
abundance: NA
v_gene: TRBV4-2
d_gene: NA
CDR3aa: CASSLYRATNEKLFF
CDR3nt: TGTGCCAGCAGCCTCTACAGGGCAACTAATGAAAAACTGTTTTTT

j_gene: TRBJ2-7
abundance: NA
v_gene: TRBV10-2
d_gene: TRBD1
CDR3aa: CASSEYRGGPSYEQYF
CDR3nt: TGCGCCAGCAGTGAGTACAGGGGTGGTCCCTCCTACGAGCAGTACTTC

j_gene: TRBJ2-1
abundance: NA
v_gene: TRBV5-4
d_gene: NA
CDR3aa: CASSPSTNEQFF
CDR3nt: TGTGCCAGCAGCCCGAGTACGAATGAGCAGTTCTTC

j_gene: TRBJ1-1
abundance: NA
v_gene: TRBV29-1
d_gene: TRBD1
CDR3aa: CSVLHRGRTEAFF
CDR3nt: TGCAGCGTCCTGCACAGGGGCAGGACTGAAGCTTTCTTT

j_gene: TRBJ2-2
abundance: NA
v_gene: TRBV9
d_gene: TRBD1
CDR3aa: CASSVGTGANTGELFF
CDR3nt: TGTGCCAGCAGCGTAGGTACAGGGGCCAACACCGGGGAGCTGTTTTTT

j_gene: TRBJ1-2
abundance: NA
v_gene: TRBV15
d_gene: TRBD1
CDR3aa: CATTPDRGWNYGYTF
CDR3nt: TGTGCCACCACCCCGGACAGGGGTTGGAACTATGGCTACACCTTC

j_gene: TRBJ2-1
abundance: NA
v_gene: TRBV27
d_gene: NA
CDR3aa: CASSTGTYNEQFF
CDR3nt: TGTGCCAGCAGTACCGGGACTTACAATGAGCAGTTCTTC

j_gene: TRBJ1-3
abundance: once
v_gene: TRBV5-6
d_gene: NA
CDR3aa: CASSLYSGTGNTIYF
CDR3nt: TGTGCCAGCAGCTTGTATTCAGGGACTGGAAACACCATATATTTT

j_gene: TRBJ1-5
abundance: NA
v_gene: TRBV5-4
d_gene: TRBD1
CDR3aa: CASSRQGSNQPQHF
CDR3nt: TGTGCCAGCAGCCGACAGGGTAGCAATCAGCCCCAGCATTTT

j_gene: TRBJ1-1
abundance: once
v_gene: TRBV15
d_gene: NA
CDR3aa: CATSRDRADSNTEAFF
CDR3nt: TGTGCCACCAGCAGAGATCGAGCCGATTCGAACACTGAAGCTTTCTTT

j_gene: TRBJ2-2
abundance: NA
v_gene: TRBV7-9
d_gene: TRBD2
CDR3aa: CASSSGGKNTGELFF
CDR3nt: TGTGCCAGCAGCTCGGGGGGAAAGAACACCGGGGAGCTGTTTTTT

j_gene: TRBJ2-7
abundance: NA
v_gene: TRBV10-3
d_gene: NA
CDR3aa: CAISESSERGSYEQYF
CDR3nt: TGTGCCATCAGTGAGTCGTCTGAAAGGGGCTCCTACGAGCAGTACTTC

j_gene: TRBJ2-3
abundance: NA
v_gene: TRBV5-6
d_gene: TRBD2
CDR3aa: CASSRLAGGGDTQYF
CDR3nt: TGTGCCAGCAGCCGACTAGCGGGAGGGGGGGATACGCAGTATTTT

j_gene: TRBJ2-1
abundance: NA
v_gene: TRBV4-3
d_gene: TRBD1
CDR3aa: CASSQGLQGARNEQFF
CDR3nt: TGCGCCAGCAGCCAAGGACTACAGGGGGCTCGGAATGAGCAGTTCTTC

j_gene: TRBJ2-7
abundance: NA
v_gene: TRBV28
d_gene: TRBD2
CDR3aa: CASSQIGLVSSSGQYF
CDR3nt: TGTGCCAGCAGTCAAATAGGACTAGTTTCCTCTTCGGGGCAGTACTTC

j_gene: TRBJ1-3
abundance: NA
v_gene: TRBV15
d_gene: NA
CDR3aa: CATSRDRAGLDTIYF
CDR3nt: TGTGCCACCAGCAGAGATCGGGCGGGGCTGGACACCATATATTTT

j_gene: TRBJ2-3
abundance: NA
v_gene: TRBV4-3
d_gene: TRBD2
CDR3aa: CASSQDKLAGTLDTQYF
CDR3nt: TGCGCCAGCAGCCAAGACAAGTTAGCGGGGACCCTAGATACGCAGTATTTT

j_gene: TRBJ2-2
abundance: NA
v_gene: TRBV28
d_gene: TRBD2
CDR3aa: CASSLLGGRAVGELFF
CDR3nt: TGTGCCAGCAGTTTATTAGGAGGGAGGGCCGTCGGGGAGCTGTTTTTT

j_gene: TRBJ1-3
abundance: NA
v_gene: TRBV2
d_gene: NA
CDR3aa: CASNFGSSGNTIYF
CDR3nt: TGTGCCAGCAATTTCGGTTCCTCTGGAAACACCATATATTTT

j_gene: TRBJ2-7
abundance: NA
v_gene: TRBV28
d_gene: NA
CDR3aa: CASSSTGPRFLYEQYF
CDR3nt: TGTGCCAGCAGTTCCACAGGCCCCCGGTTCCTCTACGAGCAGTACTTC

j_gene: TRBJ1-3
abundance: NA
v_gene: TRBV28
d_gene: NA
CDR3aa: CASRGVGGAGNTIYF
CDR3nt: TGTGCCAGCAGAGGCGTCGGAGGCGCTGGAAACACCATATATTTT

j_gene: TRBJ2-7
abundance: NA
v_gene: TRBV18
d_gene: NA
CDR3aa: CASSPPPTNSYEQYF
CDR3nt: TGTGCCAGCTCACCACCGCCTACGAACTCCTACGAGCAGTACTTC

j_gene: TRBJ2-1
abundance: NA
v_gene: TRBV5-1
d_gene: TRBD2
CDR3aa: CASSLAPGLGSDEQFF
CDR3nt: TGCGCCAGCAGCTTGGCCCCGGGACTAGGCTCGGATGAGCAGTTCTTC

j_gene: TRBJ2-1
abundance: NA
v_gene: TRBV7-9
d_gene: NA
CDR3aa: CASSSWQAGNEQFF
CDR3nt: TGTGCCAGCAGCTCCTGGCAGGCAGGGAATGAGCAGTTCTTC

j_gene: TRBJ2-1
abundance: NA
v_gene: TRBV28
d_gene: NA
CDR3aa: CASSLSPEGVGEQFF
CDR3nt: TGTGCCAGCAGTTTGAGCCCCGAGGGGGTCGGTGAGCAGTTCTTC

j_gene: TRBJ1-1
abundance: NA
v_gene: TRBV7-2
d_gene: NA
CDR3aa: CASNQRGSTEAFF
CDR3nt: TGTGCCAGCAATCAAAGGGGGAGTACTGAAGCTTTCTTT

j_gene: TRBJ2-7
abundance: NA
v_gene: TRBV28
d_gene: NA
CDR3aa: CASSSVTQGGSYEQYF
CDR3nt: TGTGCCAGCAGTTCGGTTACTCAGGGTGGGTCCTACGAGCAGTACTTC

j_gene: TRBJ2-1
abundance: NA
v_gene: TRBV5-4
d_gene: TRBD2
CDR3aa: CASNRGQRGGNNEQFF
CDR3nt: TGTGCCAGCAACCGTGGCCAGCGGGGAGGAAACAATGAGCAGTTCTTC

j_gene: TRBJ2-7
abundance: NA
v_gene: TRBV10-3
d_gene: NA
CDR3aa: CASTSSYEQYF
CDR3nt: TGTGCCAGCACAAGCTCCTACGAGCAGTACTTC

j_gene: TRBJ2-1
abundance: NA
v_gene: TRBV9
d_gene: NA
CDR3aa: CASTTLGADYNEQFF
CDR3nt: TGTGCCAGCACCACACTGGGGGCGGACTACAATGAGCAGTTCTTC

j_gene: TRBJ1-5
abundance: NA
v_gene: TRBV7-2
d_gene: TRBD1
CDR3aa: CASSLSGGSNQPQHF
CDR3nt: TGTGCCAGCAGCTTGTCAGGGGGGAGCAATCAGCCCCAGCATTTT

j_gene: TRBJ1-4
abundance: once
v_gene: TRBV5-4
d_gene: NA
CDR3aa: CASSPATNEKLFF
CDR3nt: TGTGCCAGCAGCCCGGCAACTAATGAAAAACTGTTTTTT

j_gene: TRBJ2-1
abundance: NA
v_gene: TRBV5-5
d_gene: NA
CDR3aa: CASSLRGSGQFF
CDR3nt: TGTGCCAGCAGCTTGAGAGGGAGTGGACAGTTCTTC

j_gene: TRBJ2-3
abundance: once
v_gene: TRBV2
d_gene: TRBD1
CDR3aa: CATRTGQRPGSTDTQYF
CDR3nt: TGTGCCACCCGGACAGGGCAGCGGCCTGGGAGCACAGATACGCAGTATTTT

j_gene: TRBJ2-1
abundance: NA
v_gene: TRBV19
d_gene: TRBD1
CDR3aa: CASSHPGTGAWGNEQFF
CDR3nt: TGTGCCAGTAGTCACCCGGGAACAGGGGCGTGGGGTAATGAGCAGTTCTTC

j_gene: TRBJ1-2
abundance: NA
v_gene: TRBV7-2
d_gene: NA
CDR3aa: CASSLSAGALYGYTF
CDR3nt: TGTGCCAGCAGCTTATCGGCGGGAGCCTTGTATGGCTACACCTTC

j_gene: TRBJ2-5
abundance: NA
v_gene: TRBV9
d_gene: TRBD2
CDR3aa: CASSTREAETQYF
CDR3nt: TGTGCCAGCAGCACCCGGGAGGCCGAGACCCAGTACTTC

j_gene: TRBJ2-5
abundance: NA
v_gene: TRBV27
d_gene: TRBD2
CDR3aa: CASSPSTWEGQTQYF
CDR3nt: TGTGCCAGCAGTCCGTCCACCTGGGAGGGGCAGACCCAGTACTTC

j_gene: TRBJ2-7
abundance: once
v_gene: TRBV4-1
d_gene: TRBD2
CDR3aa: CASSPGLIAGGGYEQYF
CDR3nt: TGCGCCAGCAGCCCAGGACTAATAGCGGGAGGGGGCTACGAGCAGTACTTC

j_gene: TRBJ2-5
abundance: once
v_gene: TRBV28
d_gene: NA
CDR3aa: CAVMGHFQETQYF
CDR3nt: TGTGCCGTTATGGGACATTTCCAAGAGACCCAGTACTTC

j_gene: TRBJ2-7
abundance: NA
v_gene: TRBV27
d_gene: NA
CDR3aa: CASSLSSLGTSAYEQYF
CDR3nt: TGTGCCAGCAGTTTATCATCACTAGGGACATCGGCCTACGAGCAGTACTTC

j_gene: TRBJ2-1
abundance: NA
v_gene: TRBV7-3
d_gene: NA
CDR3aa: CASSPHGGGDYNEQFF
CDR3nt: TGTGCCAGCAGCCCGCACGGAGGGGGGGACTACAATGAGCAGTTCTTC

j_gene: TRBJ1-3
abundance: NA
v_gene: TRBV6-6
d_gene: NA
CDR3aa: CASSGLVGNTIYF
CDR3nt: TGTGCCAGCAGTGGACTGGTCGGAAACACCATATATTTT

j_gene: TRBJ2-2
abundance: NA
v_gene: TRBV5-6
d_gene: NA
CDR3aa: CASSSPGGIQPNTGELFF
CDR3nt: TGTGCCAGCAGCTCCCCCGGTGGTATCCAACCGAACACCGGGGAGCTGTTTTTT

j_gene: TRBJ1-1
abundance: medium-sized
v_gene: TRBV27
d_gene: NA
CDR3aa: CASSFTGVGSEAFF
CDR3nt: TGTGCCAGCAGTTTTACGGGGGTTGGCTCTGAAGCTTTCTTT

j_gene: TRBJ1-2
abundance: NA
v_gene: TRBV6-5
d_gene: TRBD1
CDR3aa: CASSYWDRADGYTF
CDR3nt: TGTGCCAGCAGTTACTGGGACAGGGCGGATGGCTACACCTTC

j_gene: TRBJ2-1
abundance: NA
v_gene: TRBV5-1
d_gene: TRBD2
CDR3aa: CASSLSGGRGEQFF
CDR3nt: TGCGCCAGCAGCTTGTCGGGAGGTCGGGGTGAGCAGTTCTTC

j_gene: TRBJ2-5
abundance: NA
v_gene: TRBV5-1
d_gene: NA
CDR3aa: CASSGRWYQETQYF
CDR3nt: TGCGCCAGCAGCGGCAGGTGGTACCAAGAGACCCAGTACTTC